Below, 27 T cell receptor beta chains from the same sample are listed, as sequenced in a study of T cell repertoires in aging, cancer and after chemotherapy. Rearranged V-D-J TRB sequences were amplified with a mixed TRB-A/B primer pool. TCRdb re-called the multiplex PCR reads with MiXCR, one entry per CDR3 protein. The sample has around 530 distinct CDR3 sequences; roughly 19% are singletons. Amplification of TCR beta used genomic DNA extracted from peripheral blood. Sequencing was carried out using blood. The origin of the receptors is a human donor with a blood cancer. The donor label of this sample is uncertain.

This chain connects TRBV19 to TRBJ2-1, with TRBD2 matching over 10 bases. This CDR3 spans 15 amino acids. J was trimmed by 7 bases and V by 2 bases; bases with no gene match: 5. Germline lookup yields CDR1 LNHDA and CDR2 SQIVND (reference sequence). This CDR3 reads CASSIRSGGANEQFF. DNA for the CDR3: TGTGCCAGTAGTATAAGGAGCGGGGGGGCTAATGAGCAGTTCTTC. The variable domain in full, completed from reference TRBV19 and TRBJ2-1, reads DGGITQSPKYLFRKEGQNVTLSCEQNLNHDAMYWYRQDPGQGLRLIYYSQIVNDFQKGDIAEGYSVSREKKESFPLTVTSAQKNPTAFYLCASSIRSGGANEQFFGPGTRLTVL.

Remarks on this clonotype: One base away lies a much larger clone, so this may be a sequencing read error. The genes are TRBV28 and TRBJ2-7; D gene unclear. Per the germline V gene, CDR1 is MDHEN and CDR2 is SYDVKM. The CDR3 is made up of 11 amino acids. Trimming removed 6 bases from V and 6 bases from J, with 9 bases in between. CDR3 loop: CASRYRGEQYF. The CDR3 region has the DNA TGTGCCAGCAGATATAGAGGCGAGCAGTACTTC.

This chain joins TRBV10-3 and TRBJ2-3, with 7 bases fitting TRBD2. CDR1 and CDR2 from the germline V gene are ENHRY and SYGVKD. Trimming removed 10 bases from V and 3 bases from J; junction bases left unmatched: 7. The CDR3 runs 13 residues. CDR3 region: CATGDGGTDTQYF. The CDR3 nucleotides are TGTGCCACCGGGGACGGGGGGACAGATACGCAGTATTTT.

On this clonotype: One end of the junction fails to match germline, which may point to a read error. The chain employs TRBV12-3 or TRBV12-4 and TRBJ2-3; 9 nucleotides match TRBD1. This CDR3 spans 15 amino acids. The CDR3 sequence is CANSLRGQGRDTQYF. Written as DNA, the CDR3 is TGTGCCAACAGTTTAAGGGGACAGGGAAGAGATACGCAGTATTTT.

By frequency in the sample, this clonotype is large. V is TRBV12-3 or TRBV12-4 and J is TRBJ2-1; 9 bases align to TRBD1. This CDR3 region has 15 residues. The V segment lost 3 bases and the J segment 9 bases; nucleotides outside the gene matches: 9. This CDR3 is CASSFETGGKVEQFF. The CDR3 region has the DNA TGTGCCAGCAGTTTTGAGACAGGGGGGAAGGTTGAGCAGTTCTTC.

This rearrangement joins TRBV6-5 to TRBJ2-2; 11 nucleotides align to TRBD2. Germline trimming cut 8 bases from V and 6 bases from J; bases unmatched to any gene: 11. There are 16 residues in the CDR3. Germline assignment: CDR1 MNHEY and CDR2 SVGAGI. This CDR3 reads CASRRGGSGGAGELFF. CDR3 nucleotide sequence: TGTGCCAGCCGCCGAGGGGGTAGCGGGGGGGCCGGGGAGCTGTTTTTT.

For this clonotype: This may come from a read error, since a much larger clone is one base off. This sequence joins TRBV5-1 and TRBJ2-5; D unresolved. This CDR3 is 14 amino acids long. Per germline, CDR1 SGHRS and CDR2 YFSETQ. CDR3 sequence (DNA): TGCGCCAGCAGCTTGGGTCACATTCAAGAGACCCAGTGCTTC. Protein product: CASSLGHIQETQCF.

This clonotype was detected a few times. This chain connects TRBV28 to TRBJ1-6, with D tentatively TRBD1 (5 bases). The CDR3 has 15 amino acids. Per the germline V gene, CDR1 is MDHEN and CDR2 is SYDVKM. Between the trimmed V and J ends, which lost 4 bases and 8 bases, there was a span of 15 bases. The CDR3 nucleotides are TGTGCCAGCAGTTCAAGCCGGGGCAAATATTCACCCCTCCACTTT. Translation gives CASSSSRGKYSPLHF.

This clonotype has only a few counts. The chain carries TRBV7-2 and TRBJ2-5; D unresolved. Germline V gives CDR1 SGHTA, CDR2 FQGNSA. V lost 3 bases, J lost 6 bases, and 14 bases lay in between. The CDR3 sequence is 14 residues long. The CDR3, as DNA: TGTGCCAGCAGCTTTTATCTCCAAGAAAAGACCCAGTACTTC. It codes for CASSFYLQEKTQYF.

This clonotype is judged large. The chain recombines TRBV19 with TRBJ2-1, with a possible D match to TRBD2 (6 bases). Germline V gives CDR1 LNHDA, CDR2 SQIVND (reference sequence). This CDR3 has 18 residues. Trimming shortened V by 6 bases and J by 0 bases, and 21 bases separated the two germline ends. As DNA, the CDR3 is TGTGCCAGTAGCTGGGGGGTCTCGACATATAGCTCCTACAATGAGCAGTTCTTC. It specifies CASSWGVSTYSSYNEQFF.

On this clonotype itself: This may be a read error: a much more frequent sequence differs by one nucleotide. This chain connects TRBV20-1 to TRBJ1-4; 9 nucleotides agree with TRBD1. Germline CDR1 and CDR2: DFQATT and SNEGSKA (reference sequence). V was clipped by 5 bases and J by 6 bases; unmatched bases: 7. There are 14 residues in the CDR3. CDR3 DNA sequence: TGCAGTGCTGGGGAGGGGACAGGGTATGAAAAACTGTTTTTT. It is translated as CSAGEGTGYEKLFF.

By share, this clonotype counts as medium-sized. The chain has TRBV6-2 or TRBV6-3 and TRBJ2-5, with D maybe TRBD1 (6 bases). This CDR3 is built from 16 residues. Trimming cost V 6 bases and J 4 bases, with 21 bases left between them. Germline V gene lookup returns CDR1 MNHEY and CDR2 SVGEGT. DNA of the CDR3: TGTGCCAGCAGAATGGTGAGCAGGGGAAGAGGAGAGACCCAGTACTTC. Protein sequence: CASRMVSRGRGETQYF.

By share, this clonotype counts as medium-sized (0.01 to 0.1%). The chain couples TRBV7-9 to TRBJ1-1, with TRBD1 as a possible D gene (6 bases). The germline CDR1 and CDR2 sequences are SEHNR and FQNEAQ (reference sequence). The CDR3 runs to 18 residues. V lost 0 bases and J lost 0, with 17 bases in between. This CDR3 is CASSLAPPLTGMNTEAFF. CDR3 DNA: TGTGCCAGCAGCTTAGCGCCCCCCTTGACAGGTATGAACACTGAAGCTTTCTTT. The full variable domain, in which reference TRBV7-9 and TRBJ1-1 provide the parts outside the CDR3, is DTGVSQNPRHKITKRGQNVTFRCDPISEHNRLYWYRQTLGQGPEFLTYFQNEAQLEKSRLLSDRFSAERPKGSFSTLEIQRTEQGDSAMYLCASSLAPPLTGMNTEAFFGQGTRLTVV.

CDR3 region: CASSLEGTNTGELFF. The CDR3 DNA is TGTGCCAGCAGCTTGGAAGGGACGAACACCGGGGAGCTGTTTTTT. V and J are TRBV5-6 and TRBJ2-2; D ambiguous. Trimming took off 0 bases at V and 0 bases at J, with 6 bases between the two ends. Germline CDR1 is SGHDT and CDR2 is YYEEEE. The CDR3 consists of 15 residues.

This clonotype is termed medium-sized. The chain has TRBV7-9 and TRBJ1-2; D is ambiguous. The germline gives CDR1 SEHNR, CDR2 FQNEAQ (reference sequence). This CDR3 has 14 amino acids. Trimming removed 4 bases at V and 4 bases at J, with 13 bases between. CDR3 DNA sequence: TGTGCCAGCAGCTCCCCCTCCGCACCCTATGGCTACACCTTC. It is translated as CASSSPSAPYGYTF.

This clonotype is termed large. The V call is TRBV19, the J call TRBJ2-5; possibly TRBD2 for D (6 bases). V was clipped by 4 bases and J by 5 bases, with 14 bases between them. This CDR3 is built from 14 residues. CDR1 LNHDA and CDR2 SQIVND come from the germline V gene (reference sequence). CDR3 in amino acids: CASSTSAQSETQYF. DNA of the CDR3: TGTGCCAGTAGTACTAGCGCTCAATCGGAGACCCAGTACTTC.

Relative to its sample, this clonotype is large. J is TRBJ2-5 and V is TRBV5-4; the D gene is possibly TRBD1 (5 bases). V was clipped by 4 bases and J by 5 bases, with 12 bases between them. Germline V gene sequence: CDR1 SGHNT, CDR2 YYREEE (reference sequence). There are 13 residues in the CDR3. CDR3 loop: CASSPRDGETQYF. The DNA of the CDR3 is TGTGCCAGCAGCCCCAGGGATGGGGAGACCCAGTACTTC.

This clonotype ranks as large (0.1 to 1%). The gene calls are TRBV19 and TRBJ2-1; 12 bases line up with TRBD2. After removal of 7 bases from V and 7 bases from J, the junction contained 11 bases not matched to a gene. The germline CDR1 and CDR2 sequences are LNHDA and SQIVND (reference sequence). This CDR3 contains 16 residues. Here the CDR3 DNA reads TGTGCCAGTAATCAAGGGGCTAGCGGGGGGGCTAATGAGCAGTTCTTC. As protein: CASNQGASGGANEQFF.

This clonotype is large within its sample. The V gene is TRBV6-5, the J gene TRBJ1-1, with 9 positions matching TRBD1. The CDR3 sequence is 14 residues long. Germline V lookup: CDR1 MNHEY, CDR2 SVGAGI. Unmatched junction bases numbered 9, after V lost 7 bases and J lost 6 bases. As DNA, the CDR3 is TGTGCCAGCAAGGGACAGGGACGACAGGCTGAAGCTTTCTTT. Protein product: CASKGQGRQAEAFF.

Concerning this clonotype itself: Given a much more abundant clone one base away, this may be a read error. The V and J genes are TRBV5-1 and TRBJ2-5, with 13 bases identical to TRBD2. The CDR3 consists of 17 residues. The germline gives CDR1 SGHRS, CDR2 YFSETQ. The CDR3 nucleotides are TGTGCCAGCAGCCAGTATCCCGGGACTAGCGGGGTAAAGACCCAGTACTTC. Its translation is CASSQYPGTSGVKTQYF. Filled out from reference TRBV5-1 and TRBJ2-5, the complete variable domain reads KAGVTQTPRYLIKTRGQQVTLSCSPISGHRSVSWYQQTPGQGLQFLFEYFSETQRNKGNFPGRFSGRQFSNSRSEMNVSTLELGDSALYLCASSQYPGTSGVKTQYFGPGTRLLVL.

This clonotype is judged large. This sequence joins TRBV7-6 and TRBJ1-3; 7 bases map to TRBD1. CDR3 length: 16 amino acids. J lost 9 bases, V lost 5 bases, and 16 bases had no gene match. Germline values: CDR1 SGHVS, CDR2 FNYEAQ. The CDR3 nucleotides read TGTGCCAGCAGCCCGGGGGACAGTGGGTTAAAGGGCACCATATATTTT. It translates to CASSPGDSGLKGTIYF.

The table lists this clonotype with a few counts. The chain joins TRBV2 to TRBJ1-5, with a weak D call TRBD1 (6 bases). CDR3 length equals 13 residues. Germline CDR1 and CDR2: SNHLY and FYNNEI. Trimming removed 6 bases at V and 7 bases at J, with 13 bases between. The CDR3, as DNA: TGTGCCAGCAGACAGGGTCTTGAGCAGCCCCAGCATTTT. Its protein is CASRQGLEQPQHF.

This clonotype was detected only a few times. In nucleotides, the CDR3 is TGTGCCAGCAGCTCGGGACTGAGCTATGGCTACACCTTC. Translating gives CASSSGLSYGYTF. V is TRBV28 and J is TRBJ1-2, with D perhaps matching TRBD1 (5 bases). V dropped 6 bases and J dropped 4 bases, with 12 bases sitting between them. Germline values: CDR1 MDHEN, CDR2 SYDVKM. The CDR3 has 13 amino acids.

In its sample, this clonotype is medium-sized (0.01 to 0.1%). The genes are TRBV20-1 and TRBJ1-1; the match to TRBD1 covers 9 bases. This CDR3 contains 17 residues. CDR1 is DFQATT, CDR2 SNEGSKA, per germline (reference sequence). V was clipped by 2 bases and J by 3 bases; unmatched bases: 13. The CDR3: CSARPPAGQGSDTEAFF. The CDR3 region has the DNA TGCAGTGCTAGACCTCCAGCCGGACAGGGGTCGGACACTGAAGCTTTCTTT.

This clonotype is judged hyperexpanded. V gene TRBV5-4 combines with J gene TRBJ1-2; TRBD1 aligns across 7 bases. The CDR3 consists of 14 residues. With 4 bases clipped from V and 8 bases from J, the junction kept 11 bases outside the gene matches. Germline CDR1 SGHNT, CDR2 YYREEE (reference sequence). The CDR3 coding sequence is TGTGCCAGCAGCCGTGTTGGGACAGTCGGGGGCTACACCTTC. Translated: CASSRVGTVGGYTF.

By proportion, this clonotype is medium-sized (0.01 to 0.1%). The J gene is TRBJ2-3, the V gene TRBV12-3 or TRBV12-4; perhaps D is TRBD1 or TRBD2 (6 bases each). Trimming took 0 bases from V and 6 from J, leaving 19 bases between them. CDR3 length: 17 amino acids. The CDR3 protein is CASSLARTGTGRDTQYF. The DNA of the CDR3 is TGTGCCAGCAGTTTAGCAAGGACGGGCACAGGGAGGGATACGCAGTATTTT.

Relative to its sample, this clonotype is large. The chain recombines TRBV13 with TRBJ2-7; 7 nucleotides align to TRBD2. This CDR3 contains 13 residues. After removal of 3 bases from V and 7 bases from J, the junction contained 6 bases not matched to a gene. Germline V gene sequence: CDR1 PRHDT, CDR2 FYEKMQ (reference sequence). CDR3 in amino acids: CASSFGGSGEQYF. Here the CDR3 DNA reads TGTGCCAGCAGCTTCGGGGGGTCAGGGGAGCAGTACTTC.